The clone carrying this TCR beta chain was recorded a few times. Its antigen is not known. In TCRdb, the reads were re-called with MiXCR into one record per CDR3 protein. The sample contains some 800,000 distinct CDR3 sequences, approximately 32% of which appear only once. Per germline, CDR1 ENHRY and CDR2 SYGVKD. Trimming took 7 bases from V and 1 from J; bases not matched to a gene: 7. This CDR3 comprises 16 residues. The data were taken from a study of T cell repertoires in cytomegalovirus infection. On the study more broadly: In the study, CMV epitopes included recently identified HLA-C-restricted and well-studied HLA-B-restricted ones. Based on public TCR beta signatures, there were indications of CMV infection and of a matching HLA type.

The sequences come from cultured CD8+ T cells from PBMCs, collected from culture after CMV antigen stimulation. This sequence joins TRBV10-3 and TRBJ2-2; TRBD2 agrees at 9 bases. This TCR derives from a human donor in good health (CMV status not recorded). Some clones in this sample may be carry-over from other donors' samples. The CDR3 loop reads CAIMASGGKNTGELFF. CDR3 nucleotides: TGTGCCATCATGGCAAGCGGGGGGAAGAACACCGGGGAGCTGTTTTTT.